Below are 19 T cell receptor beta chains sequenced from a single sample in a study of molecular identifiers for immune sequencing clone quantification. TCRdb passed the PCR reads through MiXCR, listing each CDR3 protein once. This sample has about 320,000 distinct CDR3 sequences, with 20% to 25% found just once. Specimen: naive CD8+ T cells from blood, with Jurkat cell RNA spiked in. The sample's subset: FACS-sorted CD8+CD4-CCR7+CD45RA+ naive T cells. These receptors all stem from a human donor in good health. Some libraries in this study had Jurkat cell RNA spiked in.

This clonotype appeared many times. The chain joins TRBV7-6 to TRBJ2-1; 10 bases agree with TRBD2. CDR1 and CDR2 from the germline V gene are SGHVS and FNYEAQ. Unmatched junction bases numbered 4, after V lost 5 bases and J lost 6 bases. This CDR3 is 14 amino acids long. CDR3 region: CASSRLAGLNEQFF. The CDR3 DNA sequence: TGTGCCAGCAGCCGACTAGCGGGTCTCAATGAGCAGTTCTTC.

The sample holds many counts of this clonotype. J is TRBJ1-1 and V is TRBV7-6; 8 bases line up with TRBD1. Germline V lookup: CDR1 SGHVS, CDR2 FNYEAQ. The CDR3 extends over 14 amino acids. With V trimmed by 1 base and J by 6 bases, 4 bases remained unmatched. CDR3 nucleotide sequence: TGTGCCAGCAGCTTAGGCAGGGGGCTAGCTGAAGCTTTCTTT. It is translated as CASSLGRGLAEAFF.

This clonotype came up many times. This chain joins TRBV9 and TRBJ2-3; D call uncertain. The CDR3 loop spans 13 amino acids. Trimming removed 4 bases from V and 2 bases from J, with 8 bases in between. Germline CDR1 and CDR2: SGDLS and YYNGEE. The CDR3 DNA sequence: TGTGCCAGCAGCCCCTCGAACACAGATACGCAGTATTTT. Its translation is CASSPSNTDTQYF.

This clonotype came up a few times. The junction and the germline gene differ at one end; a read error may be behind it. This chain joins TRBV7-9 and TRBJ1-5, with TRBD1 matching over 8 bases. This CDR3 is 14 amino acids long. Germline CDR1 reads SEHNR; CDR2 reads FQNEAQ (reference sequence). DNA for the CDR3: TGTGCCGGCAGCCCCACAGGGGGTACTCAGCCCCAGCATTTT. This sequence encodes CAGSPTGGTQPQHF. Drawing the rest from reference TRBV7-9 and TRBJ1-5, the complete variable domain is DTGVSQNPRHKITKRGQNVTFRCDPISEHNRLYWYRQTLGQGPEFLTYFQNEAQLEKSRLLSDRFSAERPKGSFSTLEIQRTEQGDSAMYLCAGSPTGGTQPQHFGDGTRLSIL.

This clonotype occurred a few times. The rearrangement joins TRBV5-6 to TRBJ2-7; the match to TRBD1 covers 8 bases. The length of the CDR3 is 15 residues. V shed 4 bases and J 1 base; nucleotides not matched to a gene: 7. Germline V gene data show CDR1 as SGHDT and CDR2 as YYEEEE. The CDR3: CASSPPGQGSYEQYF. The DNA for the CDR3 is TGTGCCAGCAGCCCTCCCGGACAGGGTTCCTACGAGCAGTACTTC.

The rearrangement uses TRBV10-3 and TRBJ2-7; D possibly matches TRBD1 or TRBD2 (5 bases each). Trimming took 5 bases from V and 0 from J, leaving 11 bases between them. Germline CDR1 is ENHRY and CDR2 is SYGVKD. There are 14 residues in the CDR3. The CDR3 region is CAISTRDRSYEQYF. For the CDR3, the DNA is TGTGCCATCAGTACTCGGGACCGCTCCTACGAGCAGTACTTC.

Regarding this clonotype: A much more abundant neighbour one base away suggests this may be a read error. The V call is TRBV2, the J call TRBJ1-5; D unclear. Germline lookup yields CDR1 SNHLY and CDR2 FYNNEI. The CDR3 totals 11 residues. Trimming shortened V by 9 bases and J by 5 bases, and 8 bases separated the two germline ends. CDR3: CASSTDQPQHF. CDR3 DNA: TGTGCCAGTAGCACAGATCAGCCCCAGCATTTT.

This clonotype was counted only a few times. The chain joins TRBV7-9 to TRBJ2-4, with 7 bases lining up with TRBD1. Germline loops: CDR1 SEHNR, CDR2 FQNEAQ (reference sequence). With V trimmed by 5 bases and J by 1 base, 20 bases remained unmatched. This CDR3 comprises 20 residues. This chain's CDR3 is CASSGGGQGVGFKAKNIQYF. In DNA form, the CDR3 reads TGTGCCAGCAGCGGCGGCGGGCAGGGGGTGGGTTTTAAGGCCAAAAACATTCAGTACTTC.

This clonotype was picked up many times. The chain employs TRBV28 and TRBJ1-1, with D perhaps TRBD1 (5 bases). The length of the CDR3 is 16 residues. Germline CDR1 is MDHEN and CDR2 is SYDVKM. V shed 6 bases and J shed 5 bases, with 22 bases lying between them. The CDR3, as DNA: TGTGCCAGCAGCCGACGAGAAGACAGATATAAGACTGAAGCTTTCTTT. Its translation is CASSRREDRYKTEAFF.

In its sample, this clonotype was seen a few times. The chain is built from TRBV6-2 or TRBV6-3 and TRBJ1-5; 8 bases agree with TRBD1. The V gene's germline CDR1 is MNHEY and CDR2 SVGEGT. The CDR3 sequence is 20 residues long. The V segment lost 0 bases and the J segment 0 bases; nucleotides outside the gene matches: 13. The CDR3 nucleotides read TGTGCCAGCAGTTACTCGATTTTCCGGACAGGGAGATATAGCAATCAGCCCCAGCATTTT. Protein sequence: CASSYSIFRTGRYSNQPQHF.

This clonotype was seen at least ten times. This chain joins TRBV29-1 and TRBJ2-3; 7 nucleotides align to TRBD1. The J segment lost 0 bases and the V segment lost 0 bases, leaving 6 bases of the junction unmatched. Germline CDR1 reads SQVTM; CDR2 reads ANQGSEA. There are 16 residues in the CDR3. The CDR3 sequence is CSVEDRRGRSTDTQYF. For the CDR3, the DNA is TGCAGCGTTGAAGATCGCAGGGGGAGAAGCACAGATACGCAGTATTTT.

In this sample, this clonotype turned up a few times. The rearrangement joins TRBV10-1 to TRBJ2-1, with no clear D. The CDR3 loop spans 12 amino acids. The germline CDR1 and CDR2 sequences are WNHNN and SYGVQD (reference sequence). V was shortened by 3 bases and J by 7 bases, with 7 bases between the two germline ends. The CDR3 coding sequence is TGCGCCAGCAGTGAACTGGGTAATGAGCAGTTCTTC. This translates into CASSELGNEQFF.

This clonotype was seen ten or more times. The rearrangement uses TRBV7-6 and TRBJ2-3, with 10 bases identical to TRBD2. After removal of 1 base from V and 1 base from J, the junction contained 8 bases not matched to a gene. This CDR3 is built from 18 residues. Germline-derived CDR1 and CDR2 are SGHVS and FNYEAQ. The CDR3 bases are TGTGCCAGCAGCTTAGGCTACCCCGGGACTAGCGGCACAGATACGCAGTATTTT. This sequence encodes CASSLGYPGTSGTDTQYF.

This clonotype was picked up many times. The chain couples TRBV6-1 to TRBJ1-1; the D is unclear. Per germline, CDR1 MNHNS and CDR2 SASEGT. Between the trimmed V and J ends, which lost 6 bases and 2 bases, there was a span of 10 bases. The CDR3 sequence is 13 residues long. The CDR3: CASRINSNTEAFF. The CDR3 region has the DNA TGTGCCAGCAGGATAAATTCCAACACTGAAGCTTTCTTT.

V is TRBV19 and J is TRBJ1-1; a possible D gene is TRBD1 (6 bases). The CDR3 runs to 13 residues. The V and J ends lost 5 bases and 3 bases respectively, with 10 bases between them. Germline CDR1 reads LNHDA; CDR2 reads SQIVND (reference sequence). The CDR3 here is CASSWGAYTEAFF. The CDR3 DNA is TGTGCCAGTAGTTGGGGGGCCTACACTGAAGCTTTCTTT.

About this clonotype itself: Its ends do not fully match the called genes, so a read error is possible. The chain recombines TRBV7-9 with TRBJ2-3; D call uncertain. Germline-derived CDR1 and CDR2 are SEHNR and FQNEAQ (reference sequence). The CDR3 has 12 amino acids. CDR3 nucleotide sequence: TGTGCCAGCAGCAAATCCCCGGATACGCAGTGTTTT. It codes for CASSKSPDTQCF.

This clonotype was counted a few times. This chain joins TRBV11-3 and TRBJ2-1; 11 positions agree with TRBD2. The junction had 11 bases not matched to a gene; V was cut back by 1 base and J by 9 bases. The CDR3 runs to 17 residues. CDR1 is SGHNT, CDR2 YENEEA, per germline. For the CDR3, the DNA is TGTGCCAGCAGCTTAGGTTCTGCCGGGACTAGCGGCATTGAGCAGTTCTTC. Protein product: CASSLGSAGTSGIEQFF.

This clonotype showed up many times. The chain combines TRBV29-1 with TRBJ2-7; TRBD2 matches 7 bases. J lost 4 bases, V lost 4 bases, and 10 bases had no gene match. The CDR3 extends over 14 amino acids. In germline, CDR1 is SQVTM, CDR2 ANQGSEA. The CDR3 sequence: CSVARRGREYEQYF. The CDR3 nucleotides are TGCAGCGTTGCCCGGAGAGGGAGGGAATACGAGCAGTACTTC.

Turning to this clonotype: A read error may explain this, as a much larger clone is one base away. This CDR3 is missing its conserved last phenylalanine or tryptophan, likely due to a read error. Written as DNA, the CDR3 is TGTGCCAGCAGCTTAGCCCTCGGGGGAGACGAGCAGTACTGC. Protein product: CASSLALGGDEQYC. The chain is built from TRBV7-9 and TRBJ2-7, with D perhaps matching TRBD2 (6 bases). This CDR3 region has 14 residues. V was shortened by 0 bases and J by 5 bases, with 11 bases between the two germline ends. CDR1 and CDR2 from the germline V gene are SEHNR and FQNEAQ (reference sequence).